The entry below gives a single T cell receptor (beta chain) sequence along with its context. Its specificity is unknown. The data belong to a study of Graves' ophthalmopathy and Graves' hyperthyroidism. Study-wide results and caveats: The 13-signature model separated ophthalmopathy from stable hyperthyroidism at around 90% sensitivity and 80% to 84% specificity.

The TCR beta CDR3 regions underwent amplification from RNA transcripts. An opening RT-PCR round employed HTBI primers and preceded a second-round multiplex PCR. In TCRdb, the multiplex PCR reads were re-called with MiXCR into one record per CDR3 protein. The table shows hundreds of thousands of distinct CDR3 sequences, with 22% occurring only once. Researchers classed hyperthyroidism as stable given no ophthalmopathy within 18 months of follow-up. Hyperthyroidism in these 18- to 65-year-old patients was newly diagnosed, lasting under 2 months. The authors diagnosed from clinical symptoms, serum thyroxine, TRAb, thyroid ultrasound and orbital computed tomography. Sequenced input: peripheral blood. This clonotype was obtained from a woman aged 18-30 years with stable Graves' hyperthyroidism. Some clones in this sample may be carry-over from other donors' samples.

DNA for the CDR3: TGTGCCAGCACCCCATTAGGCGAAAGTGAGCAGTACTTC. As protein: CASTPLGESEQYF. This rearrangement joins TRBV2 to TRBJ2-7; D is ambiguous. CDR3 size: 13 residues. The ends were cut back, 7 bases at V and 7 bases at J, with 17 bases in the middle. CDR1 SNHLY and CDR2 FYNNEI come from the germline V gene.